One T cell receptor (beta chain) is described in this entry. Germline values: CDR1 SQVTM, CDR2 ANQGSEA. This CDR3 has 14 amino acids. The table came from immunoSEQ multiplex PCR; TCRdb's copy has only in-frame clones and leaves some out. The sample has 50,000 to 65,000 clones; around 90% are singletons. This specimen belongs to a study of T cell changes during pregnancy in multiple sclerosis. The genes are TRBV29-1 and TRBJ2-5; maybe TRBD2 (6 bases). The J call could be wrong; TRBJ2-7 is a better fit for the DNA end. This clonotype originated in a female donor in good health, enrolled as a control in a pregnancy study. Sample: peripheral blood, taken in the third trimester of pregnancy. As DNA, the CDR3 is TGCAGCTCGATTCTAGGCGGGAAGTCGTACGAGCAGTACTTC. Protein: CSSILGGKSYEQYF.